A selection of T cell receptor beta chains follows, all from one sample in a study of cytomegalovirus exposure and HLA in healthy donors. Profiled with immunoSEQ multiplex PCR; TCRdb holds only in-frame clones, not every one. The data contain approximately 100,000 clones, around three quarters of them singletons. Material for sequencing was PBMCs. The source is a female donor in good health and CMV-seropositive. Each CDR3 is given with its conserved first and last residue. A D gene is named only where the DNA matches it firmly. A clone size is listed for some rows: how often the clone was seen (once, few, many), or a class if it is expanded.

J gene | V gene | D gene | clone size | CDR3 DNA | CDR3 protein
TRBJ2-7 | TRBV29-1 | TRBD2 | few | TGCAGCGTTGATCTGACTAGCGGGAGCAAGCAGTACTTC | CSVDLTSGSKQYF
TRBJ1-1 | TRBV9 | NA | NA | TGTGCCAGCAGCCCTCAACCGGGACTCGAGAACACTGAAGCTTTCTTT | CASSPQPGLENTEAFF
TRBJ1-3 | TRBV18 | NA | NA | TGTGCCAGCTCACCAGGCAGGCCCAGCTCTGGAAACACCATATATTTT | CASSPGRPSSGNTIYF
TRBJ2-3 | TRBV11-2 | NA | NA | TGTGCCAGCAGCTTTTCCCTCCTAGCGGATACGCAGTATTTT | CASSFSLLADTQYF
TRBJ2-1 | TRBV28 | NA | NA | TGTGCCAGCAGTTACCACAGGGACTACAATGAGCAGTTCTTC | CASSYHRDYNEQFF
TRBJ2-3 | TRBV6-5 | NA | NA | TGTGCCAGCAGTTCCAGGGGTAGCACAGATACGCAGTATTTT | CASSSRGSTDTQYF
TRBJ2-1 | TRBV19 | TRBD2 | NA | TGTGCCAGTAGTATTGGTAGCGGGAGTGCCTACAATGAGCAGTTCTTC | CASSIGSGSAYNEQFF
TRBJ1-2 | TRBV5-5 | TRBD1 | NA | TGTGCCAGCAGCTTACAACAGGGGACAGCTAACTATGGCTACACCTTC | CASSLQQGTANYGYTF
TRBJ1-2 | TRBV2 | NA | NA | TGTGCCAGCAGTGAGCTCAGTTACTATGGCTACACCTTC | CASSELSYYGYTF
TRBJ1-5 | TRBV6-1 | NA | few | TGTGCCAGCAGTGAAGCGGGCAGGTGGACAACGGGTCAGCCCCAGCATTTT | CASSEAGRWTTGQPQHF
TRBJ2-3 | TRBV30 | NA | NA | TGTGCCTGTCTTCCTCCCCGGGAAAATACGCAGTATTTT | CACLPPRENTQYF
TRBJ2-6 | TRBV9 | TRBD1 | NA | TGTGCCAGCAGCGCCGAAGGACAGGGGTACCCTGGGGCCAACGTCCTGACTTTC | CASSAEGQGYPGANVLTF
TRBJ1-5 | TRBV6-6 | NA | few | TGTGCCAGCAGTTACGGGGGGGAGAATCAGCCCCAGCATTTT | CASSYGGENQPQHF
TRBJ2-3 | TRBV6-5 | TRBD1 | NA | TGTGCCAGCAGCCTCCGGGACAGACCCACAGATACGCAGTATTTT | CASSLRDRPTDTQYF
TRBJ2-1 | TRBV28 | NA | NA | TGTGCCAGCCTAGGCGCAAGCTCCTACAATGAGCAGTTCTTC | CASLGASSYNEQFF
TRBJ1-4 | TRBV4-2 | NA | NA | TGTGCCAGCAGGCTAGACCCATCCCCGAATGAAAAACTGTTTTTT | CASRLDPSPNEKLFF
TRBJ1-2 | TRBV30 | TRBD1 | NA | TGTGCCTGGACGACAGGGAACTATGGCTACACCTTC | CAWTTGNYGYTF
TRBJ1-5 | TRBV2 | TRBD1 | NA | TGTGCCAGCAGGGGGTGGACAGGGGGGCGTTTGGGCAATCAGCCCCAGCATTTT | CASRGWTGGRLGNQPQHF
TRBJ1-1 | TRBV18 | NA | NA | TGTGCCAGCTCAACGGTGAACACTGAAGCTTTCTTT | CASSTVNTEAFF
TRBJ2-7 | TRBV28 | NA | NA | TGTGCCAGCAGTACTACCGGGACATCGTACGAGCAGTACTTC | CASSTTGTSYEQYF
TRBJ2-1 | TRBV18 | NA | NA | TGTGCCAGCTCCGCCGCAGGGGATGAGCAGTTCTTC | CASSAAGDEQFF
TRBJ1-3 | TRBV4-3 | NA | NA | TGCGCCAGCAGCCACCTCGGGCAGGGAGGAAACACCATATATTTT | CASSHLGQGGNTIYF
TRBJ1-1 | TRBV28 | NA | NA | TGTGCCAGTACACAGGGTACGGTCACTGAAGCTTTCTTT | CASTQGTVTEAFF
TRBJ1-1 | TRBV7-9 | NA | NA | TGTGCCAGCAGGCCGGGGAACACTGAAGCTTTCTTT | CASRPGNTEAFF
TRBJ1-1 | TRBV4-3 | NA | NA | TGCGCCAGCAGCCAAGATCCCGGACAGCGCACTGAAGCTTTCTTT | CASSQDPGQRTEAFF
TRBJ2-7 | TRBV5-1 | TRBD2 | once | TGCGCCAGCAGCTTGGGGTGGGGTAGCGGGGAGCACTACGAGCAGTACTTC | CASSLGWGSGEHYEQYF
TRBJ1-5 | TRBV4-1 | NA | NA | TGCGCCAGCAGCGTCGTTACCGTCGGTCAGCCCCAGCATTTT | CASSVVTVGQPQHF
TRBJ2-7 | TRBV27 | NA | NA | TGTGCCAGCAGTTTGTTGGACCGGACACCCCCCTACGAGCAGTACTTC | CASSLLDRTPPYEQYF
TRBJ2-1 | TRBV5-1 | TRBD2 | once | TGCGCCAGCAGCTTGCAGGGGCTGACTAGCGGAGGGAATGAGCAGTTCTTC | CASSLQGLTSGGNEQFF
TRBJ2-3 | TRBV6-6 | TRBD2 | NA | TGTGCCAGCAGTTTGGGGCCGGGACTAGCGTCAGATACGCAGTATTTT | CASSLGPGLASDTQYF
TRBJ1-3 | TRBV7-2 | NA | NA | TGTGCCAGCACCGATACTCGGGGGGCTGGAAACACCATATATTTT | CASTDTRGAGNTIYF
TRBJ1-5 | TRBV14 | NA | NA | TGTGCCAGCAGCCAATTTCCAGGACAGCCCCAGCATTTT | CASSQFPGQPQHF
TRBJ1-2 | TRBV29-1 | NA | NA | TGCAGCGTTGATAAGGGGGACTATGGCTACACCTTC | CSVDKGDYGYTF
TRBJ2-7 | TRBV2 | TRBD1 | NA | TGTGCCAGCAGCTTCGGGACAGCCTTCGCCGAGCAGTACTTC | CASSFGTAFAEQYF
TRBJ2-5 | TRBV6-5 | TRBD1 | NA | TGTGCCAGCAGTCGGACAGGGCCAGAGACCCAGTACTTC | CASSRTGPETQYF
TRBJ1-5 | TRBV6-1 | NA | NA | TGTGCCAGCAAAAAAGACAGAACAGGCAATCAGCCCCAGCATTTT | CASKKDRTGNQPQHF
TRBJ2-7 | TRBV4-1 | TRBD2 | NA | TGCGCCAGCAGCCAAGAGGGTAGCGGGAGGGCGAATCGATACGAGCAGTACTTC | CASSQEGSGRANRYEQYF
TRBJ1-2 | TRBV5-1 | NA | NA | TGCGCCAGCAGCTCTTCAGGGTACATTAACTATGGCTACACCTTC | CASSSSGYINYGYTF
TRBJ2-3 | TRBV27 | NA | NA | TGTGCCACCCACCGGGTAGGCACGCAGTATTTT | CATHRVGTQYF
TRBJ1-3 | TRBV6-5 | NA | NA | TGTGCCAGCAGAACAGGCTTTTGGGGAAACACCATATATTTT | CASRTGFWGNTIYF
TRBJ2-4 | TRBV19 | NA | NA | TGTGCCAGTAGTCTGGACAGTTTAGCCAAAAACATTCAGTACTTC | CASSLDSLAKNIQYF
TRBJ2-5 | TRBV18 | TRBD1 | NA | TGTGCCAGCTCCCAGGACAGGGGGGGACAAGAGACCCAGTACTTC | CASSQDRGGQETQYF
TRBJ1-1 | TRBV5-1 | NA | NA | TGCGCCAGCAGCCCGCCCGGGTGGGGGCAGGAGAACACTGAAGCTTTCTTT | CASSPPGWGQENTEAFF
TRBJ1-3 | TRBV10-3 | NA | NA | TGTGCCATCAGACCTCAGCTAACAGGCTCTGGAAACACCATATATTTT | CAIRPQLTGSGNTIYF